A single sample gave rise to the 30 T cell receptor beta chains below, sequenced in a study of response to subunit inactivated influenza vaccine. TCRdb re-derived calls from the RT-PCR reads in MiXCR, one entry per CDR3 protein. Here the sample spans 500,000 to 650,000 distinct CDR3 sequences, about 8% being singletons. Sequenced here: PBMCs from blood, sampled about 23 months after vaccination. Receptors were obtained from a man between 50 and 70 years old who received an inactivated influenza vaccine.

At least ten counts were recorded for this clonotype. The CDR3 nucleotides are TGTGCCTCGAGCGGGGGCACCTATGGCTACACCTTC. It yields the protein CASSGGTYGYTF. V gene TRBV3-1 combines with J gene TRBJ1-2; D may be TRBD1 (6 bases). The V end lost 11 bases, the J end lost 4 bases, and 14 bases lay between the germline ends. The CDR3 extends over 12 amino acids. Germline-derived CDR1 and CDR2 are LGHDT and YNNKEL (reference sequence).

This clonotype was found many times. This sequence joins TRBV3-1 and TRBJ1-2; D is uncertain. V was pared by 1 base and J by 5 bases, with 8 bases between. The CDR3 sequence is 13 residues long. Germline CDR1 is LGHDT and CDR2 is YNNKEL (reference sequence). The DNA for the CDR3 is TGTGCCAGCAGCCAAGGGGCTGAGTATGGCTACACCTTC. Translation gives CASSQGAEYGYTF.

J is TRBJ2-7 and V is TRBV11-2, with 9 bases lining up with TRBD2. V was pared by 5 bases and J by 4 bases, with 6 bases of the junction left unmatched. Germline V gives CDR1 SGHAT, CDR2 FQNNGV. This CDR3 has 14 amino acids. CDR3 sequence: CASSQRLAEYEQYF. CDR3 DNA: TGTGCCAGCAGCCAAAGACTAGCGGAATACGAGCAGTACTTC.

This chain uses TRBV7-2 with TRBJ1-2, with TRBD1 identical over 8 bases. The V gene's germline CDR1 is SGHTA and CDR2 FQGNSA. V lost 5 bases and J lost 11; bases outside the gene matches: 7. The CDR3 has 12 amino acids. CDR3 protein: CASSPAGGAYTF. In nucleotides, the CDR3 is TGTGCCAGCAGCCCCGCAGGGGGCGCGTACACCTTC.

This clonotype was picked up a small number of times. The chain has TRBV6-5 and TRBJ1-5; possibly TRBD1 for D (6 bases). The CDR3 consists of 14 residues. V was clipped by 2 bases and J by 9 bases, with 14 bases between them. The germline CDR1 and CDR2 sequences are MNHEY and SVGAGI. CDR3 sequence: CASSYQRGDLPQHF. CDR3 coding DNA: TGTGCCAGCAGTTACCAAAGGGGGGACCTGCCCCAGCATTTT.

The chain combines TRBV11-1 with TRBJ2-1; 8 bases are a match to TRBD2. CDR1 and CDR2 (germline): SGHAT, FQDESV (reference sequence). Unmatched junction bases numbered 9, after V lost 2 bases and J lost 9 bases. This CDR3 is built from 15 residues. For the CDR3, the DNA is TGTGCCAGCAGCTTACTGTGGACCGGGAGGGGTGAGCAGTTCTTC. Its translation is CASSLLWTGRGEQFF.

CDR3 nucleotide sequence: TGTGCCAGCAGCTTTGAACAAGCCCAAATTTCACCCCTCCACTTT. This encodes CASSFEQAQISPLHF. This chain uses TRBV7-2 with TRBJ1-6; D uncertain. Germline V gene sequence: CDR1 SGHTA, CDR2 FQGNSA. With 3 bases removed from V and 9 bases from J, the gap between germline ends came to 15 bases. There are 15 residues in the CDR3.

This chain uses TRBV6-1 with TRBJ1-4, with no clear D. Germline CDR1 and CDR2: MNHNS and SASEGT. Between the trimmed V and J ends, which lost 7 bases and 0 bases, there was a span of 9 bases. CDR3 length equals 14 residues. Written as DNA, the CDR3 is TGTGCCAGCACCAACCCGCCAACTAATGAAAAACTGTTTTTT. This gives the protein CASTNPPTNEKLFF.

This clonotype was detected ten times or more. This chain links TRBV7-8 with TRBJ2-7; D might be TRBD1 (5 bases). Deletions cut 5 bases from V and 3 bases from J, with 20 bases between. Germline V gene data show CDR1 as SGHVS and CDR2 as FQNEAQ. The CDR3 loop spans 16 amino acids. The CDR3 sequence is CASSRSGIALGYEQYF. In DNA form, the CDR3 reads TGTGCCAGCAGCCGCTCAGGGATTGCTCTAGGCTACGAGCAGTACTTC. Using reference TRBV7-8 and TRBJ2-7 for the parts outside the CDR3, the full variable domain is GAGVSQSPRYKVAKRGQDVALRCDPISGHVSLFWYQQALGQGPEFLTYFQNEAQLDKSGLPSDRFFAERPEGSVSTLKIQRTQQEDSAVYLCASSRSGIALGYEQYFGPGTRLTVT.

This clonotype was seen more than once but under ten times. J is TRBJ1-1 and V is TRBV10-3; possible D gene TRBD1, 5 bases. The V and J ends lost 4 bases and 0 bases respectively, with 6 bases between them. CDR1 and CDR2 from the germline V gene are ENHRY and SYGVKD. The length of the CDR3 is 13 residues. CDR3 coding DNA: TGTGCCATCAGTGCACAGGTGAACACTGAAGCTTTCTTT. Its translation is CAISAQVNTEAFF.

The V and J genes are TRBV3-1 and TRBJ2-2; 8 nucleotides align to TRBD2. V dropped 8 bases and J dropped 5; count of bases not matched to a gene: 7. This CDR3 spans 14 amino acids. Germline values: CDR1 LGHDT, CDR2 YNNKEL (reference sequence). The CDR3 sequence is CASGSGSTTGELFF. As DNA, the CDR3 is TGTGCCAGCGGAAGCGGGAGTACTACCGGGGAGCTGTTTTTT. Based on the CDR3 plus reference TRBV3-1 and TRBJ2-2, the full variable domain is DTAVSQTPKYLVTQMGNDKSIKCEQNLGHDTMYWYKQDSKKFLKIMFSYNNKELIINETVPNRFSPKSPDKAHLNLHINSLELGDSAVYFCASGSGSTTGELFFGEGSRLTVL.

This clonotype has more than one count but fewer than ten. The chain employs TRBV20-1 and TRBJ2-1; 8 nucleotides line up with TRBD2. This CDR3 has 15 amino acids. Germline V CDR1 and CDR2: DFQATT, SNEGSKA (reference sequence). V lost 2 bases, J lost 2 bases, and 5 bases stayed unmatched. This chain's CDR3 is CSARPSGRAYNEQFF. As DNA, the CDR3 is TGCAGTGCTAGACCGAGCGGGAGAGCCTACAATGAGCAGTTCTTC.

CDR3 amino acids: CATSEPGWGVSSTDTQYF. The CDR3, as DNA: TGTGCCACCAGTGAACCCGGGTGGGGAGTAAGTAGCACAGATACGCAGTATTTT. The chain has TRBV24-1 and TRBJ2-3; D possibly corresponds to TRBD2 (5 bases). This CDR3 is built from 18 residues. CDR1 and CDR2 from the germline V gene are KGHDR and SFDVKD. Trimming shortened V by 4 bases and J by 0 bases, and 19 bases separated the two germline ends.

This chain joins TRBV20-1 and TRBJ2-5, with TRBD1 as a possible D gene (5 bases). The V end was cut by 3 bases, the J end by 2 bases, with 16 bases between. The germline gives CDR1 DFQATT, CDR2 SNEGSKA (reference sequence). This CDR3 comprises 15 residues. Here the CDR3 reads CSARDQTAYQETQYF. Written as DNA, the CDR3 is TGCAGTGCTAGGGACCAGACAGCATATCAAGAGACCCAGTACTTC.

In this sample, this clonotype turned up a few times. The rearrangement uses TRBV7-2 and TRBJ1-6, with a tentative D call TRBD1 (5 bases). The CDR3 loop spans 17 amino acids. Per the germline V gene, CDR1 is SGHTA and CDR2 is FQGNSA. Trimming stripped 2 bases from V and 2 bases from J, with 13 bases between. The CDR3 DNA follows: TGTGCCAGCAGCTTATTGAAAGGGGAGACCTATAATTCACCCCTCCACTTT. Its translation is CASSLLKGETYNSPLHF.

This clonotype was counted only a few times. The chain employs TRBV3-1 and TRBJ1-5; D is undetermined. The germline V gene has CDR1 LGHDT and CDR2 YNNKEL (reference sequence). This CDR3 comprises 16 residues. V lost 1 base and J 0 bases, leaving 10 bases between the germline ends. As DNA, the CDR3 is TGTGCCAGCAGCCAAGGGTGGGGAAATAGCAATCAGCCCCAGCATTTT. Its translation: CASSQGWGNSNQPQHF.

A few counts support this clonotype. The rearrangement links TRBV18 to TRBJ2-7; 9 bases match TRBD1. Unmatched junction bases numbered 6, after V lost 5 bases and J lost 7 bases. CDR1 is KGHSH, CDR2 LQKENI, per germline. This CDR3 spans 13 amino acids. The CDR3 bases are TGTGCCAGCTCATTCCGGGACAGGGTTGAGCAGTACTTC. Translated: CASSFRDRVEQYF. Combining the CDR3 with reference TRBV18 and TRBJ2-7 gives the whole variable domain NAGVMQNPRHLVRRRGQEARLRCSPMKGHSHVYWYRQLPEEGLKFMVYLQKENIIDESGMPKERFSAEFPKEGPSILRIQQVVRGDSAAYFCASSFRDRVEQYFGPGTRLTVT.

This CDR3 reads CSSKGEGGTDTQYF. In DNA form, the CDR3 reads TGCAGTTCCAAGGGGGAGGGGGGCACAGATACGCAGTATTTT. The chain carries TRBV20-1 and TRBJ2-3; tentative D call: TRBD2 (7 bases). This CDR3 is built from 14 residues. V shed 8 bases and J shed 1 base, with 16 bases lying between them. Germline CDR1 and CDR2: DFQATT and SNEGSKA (reference sequence).

This clonotype has at least ten counts. The chain is built from TRBV11-2 and TRBJ1-2, with D perhaps TRBD1 (5 bases). CDR3 length: 16 amino acids. Between the trimmed V and J ends, which lost 5 bases and 4 bases, there was a span of 20 bases. The germline V gene encodes CDR1 SGHAT and CDR2 FQNNGV. The chain's CDR3 is CASSRTSDGDLYGYTF. The CDR3 DNA reads as TGTGCCAGCAGCCGCACCTCGGACGGGGACCTCTATGGCTACACCTTC.

This clonotype was seen only a few times. The chain joins TRBV5-1 to TRBJ2-5; possibly TRBD1 for D (6 bases). Between the trimmed V and J ends, which lost 5 bases and 4 bases, there was a span of 15 bases. CDR3 size: 14 residues. CDR1 and CDR2 (germline): SGHRS, YFSETQ. The CDR3 loop reads CASRPDVGGETQYF. In nucleotides, the CDR3 is TGCGCCAGCAGACCGGACGTAGGGGGAGAGACCCAGTACTTC.

A remark on this clonotype: This could be a read error, since a much larger clone is one nucleotide away. Given the absence of the conserved phenylalanine or tryptophan at the CDR3 end, a read error is likely. J is TRBJ2-4 and V is TRBV7-2, with D possibly being TRBD2 (6 bases). Trimming removed 5 bases at V and 0 bases at J, with 17 bases between. The CDR3 runs 17 residues. In germline, CDR1 is SGHTA, CDR2 FQGNSA. The DNA for the CDR3 is TGTGCCAGCAGCCCACACCGGGACTCTCTAGCCAAAAACATTCAGTACTCC. Its translation is CASSPHRDSLAKNIQYS.

The V and J genes are TRBV12-3 or TRBV12-4 and TRBJ1-5, with D possibly being TRBD1 (6 bases). The CDR3 sequence is 16 residues long. V lost 5 bases and J lost 4, with 18 bases in between. CDR3 amino acids: CASSPVFGGANQPQHF. The CDR3 DNA reads TGTGCCAGCAGTCCCGTGTTTGGGGGGGCAAATCAGCCCCAGCATTTT.

V and J are TRBV7-8 and TRBJ1-6, with a tentative D call TRBD1 (5 bases). This CDR3 spans 17 amino acids. Germline V CDR1 and CDR2: SGHVS, FQNEAQ. The V gene lost 0 bases and the J gene lost 14 bases, with 23 bases spanning the gap. DNA of the CDR3: TGTGCCAGCAGCTTAGCGGGGGGGTGGACTCCCCTTGAGGCCCTCCACTTT. This encodes CASSLAGGWTPLEALHF. Complete variable domain (other parts from reference TRBV7-8 and TRBJ1-6): GAGVSQSPRYKVAKRGQDVALRCDPISGHVSLFWYQQALGQGPEFLTYFQNEAQLDKSGLPSDRFFAERPEGSVSTLKIQRTQQEDSAVYLCASSLAGGWTPLEALHFGNGTRLTVT.

The chain joins TRBV9 to TRBJ2-5; TRBD2 matches 9 bases. The CDR3 is 16 residues long. Germline V gene lookup returns CDR1 SGDLS and CDR2 YYNGEE. With 0 bases clipped from V and 9 bases from J, the junction kept 12 bases outside the gene matches. This CDR3 is CASSVASGIFREAQYF. The CDR3, as DNA: TGTGCCAGCAGCGTAGCTAGCGGGATTTTCCGGGAGGCCCAGTACTTC.

This clonotype was found many times. The chain recombines TRBV18 with TRBJ2-2; D unresolved. The CDR3 runs 13 residues. Trimming took 5 bases from V and 0 from J, leaving 4 bases between them. CDR1 KGHSH and CDR2 LQKENI come from the germline V gene. CDR3 in DNA: TGTGCCAGCTCAACCTCGAACACCGGGGAGCTGTTTTTT. It translates to CASSTSNTGELFF. The full variable domain, rest sourced from reference TRBV18 and TRBJ2-2, is NAGVMQNPRHLVRRRGQEARLRCSPMKGHSHVYWYRQLPEEGLKFMVYLQKENIIDESGMPKERFSAEFPKEGPSILRIQQVVRGDSAAYFCASSTSNTGELFFGEGSRLTVL.

The chain uses TRBV19 and TRBJ2-7; D ambiguous. CDR1 LNHDA and CDR2 SQIVND come from the germline V gene (reference sequence). This CDR3 has 14 amino acids. With 2 bases removed from V and 3 bases from J, the gap between germline ends came to 11 bases. CDR3 in DNA: TGTGCCAGTAGTATATTAGGGCAGAGCTACGAGCAGTACTTC. Translation gives CASSILGQSYEQYF.

Only a few counts were recorded for this clonotype. The V call is TRBV7-2, the J call TRBJ2-4; 13 bases map to TRBD2. V lost 5 bases, J lost 6 bases, and 7 bases stayed unmatched. CDR1 is SGHTA, CDR2 FQGNSA, per germline. The CDR3 runs 16 residues. The CDR3 sequence: CASSPTSGRGGNIQYF. CDR3 nucleotide sequence: TGTGCCAGCAGCCCCACTAGCGGGAGGGGGGGAAACATTCAGTACTTC.

There are many counts of this clonotype. This CDR3 reads CASSPMATKGGEQFF. The CDR3 coding sequence is TGTGCCAGCAGCCCCATGGCGACGAAAGGAGGTGAGCAGTTCTTC. J is TRBJ2-1 and V is TRBV7-7; the D gene is possibly TRBD2 (5 bases). Germline CDR1 is SSHAT and CDR2 is FNYEAQ (reference sequence). With 5 bases removed from V and 9 bases from J, the gap between germline ends came to 20 bases. The CDR3 covers 15 residues.

This rearrangement joins TRBV15 to TRBJ2-5, with 7 bases identical to TRBD2. CDR1 and CDR2 from the germline V gene are LNHNV and YYDKDF (reference sequence). J gave up 2 bases and V 3 bases, and 3 bases lay outside the gene matches. This CDR3 has 14 residues. CDR3 residues: CATSSGGIQETQYF. As DNA, the CDR3 is TGTGCCACCAGCAGCGGGGGGATACAAGAGACCCAGTACTTC.

The chain's CDR3 is CASSSRGQGSYEQYF. The CDR3 bases are TGTGCCAGCAGTTCCCGCGGACAGGGCTCCTACGAGCAGTACTTC. This chain links TRBV6-2 or TRBV6-3 with TRBJ2-7; 8 bases agree with TRBD1. CDR1 is MNHEY, CDR2 SVGEGT, per germline. Trimming at V came to 4 bases and at J to 0 bases, leaving 5 bases not matched to a gene. This CDR3 contains 15 residues.